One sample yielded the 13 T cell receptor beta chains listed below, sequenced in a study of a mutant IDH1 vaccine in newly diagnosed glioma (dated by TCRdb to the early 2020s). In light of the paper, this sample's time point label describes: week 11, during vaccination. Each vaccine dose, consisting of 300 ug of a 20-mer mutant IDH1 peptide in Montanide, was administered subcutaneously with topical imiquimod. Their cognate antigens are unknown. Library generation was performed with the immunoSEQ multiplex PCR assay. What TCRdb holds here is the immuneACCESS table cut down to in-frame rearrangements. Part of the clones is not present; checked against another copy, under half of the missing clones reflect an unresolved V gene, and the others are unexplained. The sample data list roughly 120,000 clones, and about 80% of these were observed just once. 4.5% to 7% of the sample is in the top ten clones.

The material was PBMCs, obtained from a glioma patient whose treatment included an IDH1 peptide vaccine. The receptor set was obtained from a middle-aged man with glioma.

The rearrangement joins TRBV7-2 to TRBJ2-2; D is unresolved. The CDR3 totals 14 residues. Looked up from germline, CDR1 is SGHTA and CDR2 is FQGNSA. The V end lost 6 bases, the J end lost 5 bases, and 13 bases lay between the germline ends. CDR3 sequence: CASRQSPTTGELFF. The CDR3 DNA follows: TGTGCCAGCAGACAGTCCCCCACTACCGGGGAGCTGTTTTTT.

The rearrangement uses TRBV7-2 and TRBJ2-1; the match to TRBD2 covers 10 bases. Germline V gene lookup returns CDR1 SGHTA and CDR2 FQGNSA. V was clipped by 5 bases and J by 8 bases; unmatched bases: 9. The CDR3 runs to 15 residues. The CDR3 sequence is CASSQTSSGGDEQFF. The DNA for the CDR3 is TGTGCCAGCAGCCAAACCTCTAGCGGGGGAGATGAGCAGTTCTTC. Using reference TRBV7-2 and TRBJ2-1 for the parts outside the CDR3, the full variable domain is GAGVSQSPSNKVTEKGKDVELRCDPISGHTALYWYRQSLGQGLEFLIYFQGNSAPDKSGLPSDRFSAERTGGSVSTLTIQRTQQEDSAVYLCASSQTSSGGDEQFFGPGTRLTVL.

The DNA for the CDR3 is TGTGCCAGCAGCCAAGGTCTAGATGAGCAAGATACGCAGTATTTT. This encodes CASSQGLDEQDTQYF. The chain joins TRBV4-2 to TRBJ2-3; D uncertain. The germline gives CDR1 LGHNA, CDR2 YNFKEQ. This CDR3 is built from 15 residues. The ends were cut back, 1 base at V and 5 bases at J, with 13 bases in the middle.

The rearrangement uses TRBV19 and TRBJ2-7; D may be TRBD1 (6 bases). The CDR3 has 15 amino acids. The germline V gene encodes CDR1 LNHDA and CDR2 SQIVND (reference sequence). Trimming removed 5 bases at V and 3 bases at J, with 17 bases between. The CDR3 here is CASSPWIQGHYEQYF. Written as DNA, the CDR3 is TGTGCCAGTAGTCCCTGGATACAGGGTCACTACGAGCAGTACTTC. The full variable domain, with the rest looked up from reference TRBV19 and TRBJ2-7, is DGGITQSPKYLFRKEGQNVTLSCEQNLNHDAMYWYRQDPGQGLRLIYYSQIVNDFQKGDIAEGYSVSREKKESFPLTVTSAQKNPTAFYLCASSPWIQGHYEQYFGPGTRLTVT.

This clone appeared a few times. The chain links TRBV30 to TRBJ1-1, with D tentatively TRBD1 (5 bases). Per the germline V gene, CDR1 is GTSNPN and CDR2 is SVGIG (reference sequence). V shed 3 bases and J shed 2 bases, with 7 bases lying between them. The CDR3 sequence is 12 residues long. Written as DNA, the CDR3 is TGTGCCTGGAGAGGGGATAACACTGAAGCTTTCTTT. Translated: CAWRGDNTEAFF.

CDR3: CASSEPGQGSRYGYTF. CDR3 DNA: TGCGCCAGCAGTGAGCCGGGACAGGGAAGTCGATATGGCTACACCTTC. This chain links TRBV10-1 with TRBJ1-2; 9 bases match TRBD1. CDR1 is WNHNN, CDR2 SYGVQD, per germline (reference sequence). This CDR3 comprises 16 residues. V lost 2 bases to trimming and J lost 5 bases; unmatched junction nucleotides: 9.

The CDR3, as DNA: TGTGCCAGCAGCTTCTTGTTGGGGGATAACTATGGCTACACCTTC. Translating it yields CASSFLLGDNYGYTF. The V gene is TRBV7-9, the J gene TRBJ1-2, with a possible D match to TRBD1 (5 bases). CDR3 length: 15 residues. Per germline, CDR1 SEHNR and CDR2 FQNEAQ (reference sequence). V was cut by 3 bases and J by 1 base, with 12 bases left in between.

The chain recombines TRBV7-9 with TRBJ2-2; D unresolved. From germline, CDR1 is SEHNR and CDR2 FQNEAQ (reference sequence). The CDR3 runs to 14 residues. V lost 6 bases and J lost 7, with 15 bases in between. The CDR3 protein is CASSPVQVVGELFF. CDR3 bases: TGTGCCAGCAGTCCAGTGCAGGTTGTCGGGGAGCTGTTTTTT.

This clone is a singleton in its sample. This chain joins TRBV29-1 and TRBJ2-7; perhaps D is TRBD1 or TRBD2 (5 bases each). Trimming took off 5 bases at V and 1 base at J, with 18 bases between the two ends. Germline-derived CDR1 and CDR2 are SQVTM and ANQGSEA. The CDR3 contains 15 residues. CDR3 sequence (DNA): TGCAGCGTTCAACAATCCGGGACCGGGTCCTACGAGCAGTACTTC. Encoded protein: CSVQQSGTGSYEQYF.

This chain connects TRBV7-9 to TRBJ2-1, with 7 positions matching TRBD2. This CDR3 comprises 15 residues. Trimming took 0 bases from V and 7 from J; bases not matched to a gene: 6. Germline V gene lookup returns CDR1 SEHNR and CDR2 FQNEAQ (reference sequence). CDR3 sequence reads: CASSLASLAVNEQFF. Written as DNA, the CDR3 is TGTGCCAGCAGCTTAGCGTCGCTAGCGGTTAATGAGCAGTTCTTC. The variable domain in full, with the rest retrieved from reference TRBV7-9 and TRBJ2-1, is DTGVSQNPRHKITKRGQNVTFRCDPISEHNRLYWYRQTLGQGPEFLTYFQNEAQLEKSRLLSDRFSAERPKGSFSTLEIQRTEQGDSAMYLCASSLASLAVNEQFFGPGTRLTVL.

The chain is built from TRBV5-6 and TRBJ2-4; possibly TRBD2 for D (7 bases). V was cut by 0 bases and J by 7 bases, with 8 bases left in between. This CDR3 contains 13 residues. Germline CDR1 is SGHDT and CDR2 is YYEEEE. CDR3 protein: CASSLGGGNIQYF. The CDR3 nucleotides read TGTGCCAGCAGCTTGGGCGGGGGCAACATTCAGTACTTC.

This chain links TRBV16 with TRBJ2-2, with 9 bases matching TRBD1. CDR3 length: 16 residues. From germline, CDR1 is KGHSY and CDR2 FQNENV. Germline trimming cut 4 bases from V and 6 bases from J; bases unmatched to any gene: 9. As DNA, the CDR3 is TGTGCCAGCAGCCCTCCGGGACAGGGTATCTCCGGGGAGCTGTTTTTT. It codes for CASSPPGQGISGELFF.

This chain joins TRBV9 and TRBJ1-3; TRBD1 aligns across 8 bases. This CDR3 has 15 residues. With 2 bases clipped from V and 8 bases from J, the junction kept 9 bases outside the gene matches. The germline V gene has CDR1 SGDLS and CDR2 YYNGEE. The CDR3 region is CASSVQGARTDTIYF. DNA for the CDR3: TGTGCCAGCAGCGTCCAGGGGGCGCGGACGGACACCATATATTTT.